Included here is one T cell receptor (beta chain) sequence, with context. Antigen: not known. Germline CDR1 reads SGHRS; CDR2 reads YFSETQ. This CDR3 has 15 amino acids. V was clipped by 0 bases and J by 8 bases; unmatched bases: 6. Method: immunoSEQ multiplex PCR; TCRdb's copy keeps in-frame clones and lacks some. Among approximately 230,000 clones listed, about 90% were seen once. This sample is part of a study of cytomegalovirus exposure and HLA in healthy donors. General observations from the study: Most TCR sequences showed up rarely, but some public TCRs showed up in many donors.

The chain couples TRBV5-1 to TRBJ1-4, with 8 bases identical to TRBD1. This sequence originates from a man aged 18-30 years in good health and CMV-seropositive. The sample was PBMCs. The CDR3 DNA reads TGCGCCAGCAGCTTGGCCGGGACAGGTGCCGAAAAACTGTTTTTT. The encoded protein is CASSLAGTGAEKLFF.